This is a list of T cell receptor beta chains from one sample in a study of Graves' ophthalmopathy and Graves' hyperthyroidism. TCRdb ran MiXCR on the multiplex PCR reads and lists one entry per CDR3 protein. The sample lists some 170,000 distinct CDR3 sequences, 35% to 45% occurring once. Sequenced sample: peripheral blood. The origin of the receptors is a young man with Graves' ophthalmopathy. CDR3s include the opening cysteine and the closing phenylalanine or tryptophan. D genes are given only for firm matches. Clone size is not always given. Where it is, it says once, few, many or a class for expanded clones.

d_call: .; v_call: TRBV12-3/TRBV12-4; j_call: TRBJ1-5; clone_size: .; cdr3_aa: CASTIRGLSNQPQHF; cdr3_nt: TGTGCCAGCACGATTAGGGGTTTGAGCAATCAGCCCCAGCATTTT
d_call: .; v_call: TRBV6-2/TRBV6-3; j_call: TRBJ1-5; clone_size: many; cdr3_aa: CASGLNRVGQPQHF; cdr3_nt: TGTGCCAGCGGGCTAAACAGGGTAGGTCAGCCCCAGCATTTT
d_call: .; v_call: TRBV19; j_call: TRBJ2-2; clone_size: many; cdr3_aa: CASSMEGDYTGELFF; cdr3_nt: TGTGCCAGTAGTATGGAAGGGGATTACACCGGGGAGCTGTTTTTT
d_call: TRBD1; v_call: TRBV12-3/TRBV12-4; j_call: TRBJ2-5; clone_size: many; cdr3_aa: CASKQGASISETQYF; cdr3_nt: TGTGCCAGCAAACAGGGGGCGTCAATAAGTGAGACCCAGTACTTC
d_call: .; v_call: TRBV10-3; j_call: TRBJ2-7; clone_size: many; cdr3_aa: CAIPKGSAGLLAFSYEQYF; cdr3_nt: TGTGCCATCCCAAAGGGGTCGGCCGGACTACTTGCTTTCTCCTACGAGCAGTACTTC
d_call: .; v_call: TRBV19; j_call: TRBJ2-6; clone_size: .; cdr3_aa: CASSSKGRSSNVLTF; cdr3_nt: TGTGCCAGTAGTTCAAAGGGGCGAAGTTCCAACGTCCTGACTTTC
d_call: .; v_call: TRBV6-1; j_call: TRBJ2-5; clone_size: .; cdr3_aa: CASSDEVDTQYF; cdr3_nt: TGTGCCAGCAGTGATGAGGTCGACACCCAGTACTTC
d_call: TRBD1; v_call: TRBV12-3/TRBV12-4; j_call: TRBJ1-5; clone_size: .; cdr3_aa: CASSSDRGLNNNQPQHF; cdr3_nt: TGTGCCAGCAGTTCAGACAGGGGGCTTAATAACAATCAGCCCCAGCATTTT
d_call: .; v_call: TRBV11-2; j_call: TRBJ2-7; clone_size: few; cdr3_aa: CASSLGTRGGYEQYF; cdr3_nt: TGTGCCAGCAGCTTAGGGACGAGAGGAGGCTACGAGCAGTACTTC
d_call: .; v_call: TRBV6-2/TRBV6-3; j_call: TRBJ2-4; clone_size: .; cdr3_aa: CATSGAGNIQYF; cdr3_nt: TGTGCCACGTCCGGGGCAGGGAACATTCAGTACTTC
d_call: TRBD1; v_call: TRBV6-1; j_call: TRBJ2-7; clone_size: .; cdr3_aa: CASSEEDRDAYEQYF; cdr3_nt: TGTGCCAGCAGTGAAGAGGACAGGGATGCCTACGAGCAGTACTTC
d_call: .; v_call: TRBV10-3; j_call: TRBJ2-5; clone_size: many; cdr3_aa: CAISDRTIQETQYF; cdr3_nt: TGTGCCATCAGTGACCGGACTATCCAAGAGACCCAGTACTTC
d_call: .; v_call: TRBV12-3/TRBV12-4; j_call: TRBJ2-5; clone_size: many; cdr3_aa: CASRPGPWETQYF; cdr3_nt: TGTGCCAGCAGGCCCGGGCCCTGGGAGACCCAGTACTTC
d_call: .; v_call: TRBV10-3; j_call: TRBJ2-2; clone_size: .; cdr3_aa: CAISDRENTGELFF; cdr3_nt: TGTGCCATCAGTGACAGGGAAAACACCGGGGAGCTGTTTTTT
d_call: .; v_call: TRBV24-1; j_call: TRBJ2-2; clone_size: many; cdr3_aa: CATSSANTGELFF; cdr3_nt: TGTGCCACCAGTTCCGCAAACACCGGGGAGCTGTTTTTT
d_call: .; v_call: TRBV6-5; j_call: TRBJ2-7; clone_size: many; cdr3_aa: CASSSGVREQYF; cdr3_nt: TGTGCCAGCAGCTCAGGGGTGCGCGAGCAGTACTTC
d_call: TRBD1; v_call: TRBV12-3/TRBV12-4; j_call: TRBJ1-2; clone_size: .; cdr3_aa: CASSYRDSPNYGYTF; cdr3_nt: TGTGCCAGCAGTTACCGGGACAGCCCTAACTATGGCTACACCTTC
d_call: TRBD1; v_call: TRBV13; j_call: TRBJ2-5; clone_size: many; cdr3_aa: CASSLGLTGTGGETQYF; cdr3_nt: TGTGCCAGCAGCTTAGGCCTAACGGGGACAGGGGGAGAGACCCAGTACTTC
d_call: TRBD1; v_call: TRBV4-2; j_call: TRBJ1-3; clone_size: many; cdr3_aa: CASSQGTGETGNTIYF; cdr3_nt: TGTGCCAGCAGCCAGGGGACAGGGGAAACTGGAAACACCATATATTTT
d_call: .; v_call: TRBV28; j_call: TRBJ1-2; clone_size: many; cdr3_aa: CASSGRFLGGYTF; cdr3_nt: TGTGCCAGCAGTGGACGGTTCTTAGGGGGCTACACCTTC
d_call: .; v_call: TRBV20-1; j_call: TRBJ2-7; clone_size: .; cdr3_aa: CSATGQSSYEQYF; cdr3_nt: TGCAGTGCGACCGGACAGAGTTCTTACGAGCAGTACTTC
d_call: .; v_call: TRBV5-1; j_call: TRBJ2-2; clone_size: many; cdr3_aa: CASSLRGRTPNTGELFF; cdr3_nt: TGCGCCAGCAGCCTCCGGGGCCGGACACCTAACACCGGGGAGCTGTTTTTT
d_call: TRBD1; v_call: TRBV10-3; j_call: TRBJ2-7; clone_size: many; cdr3_aa: CAISYRGRDEQYF; cdr3_nt: TGTGCCATCAGTTACAGGGGGCGCGACGAGCAGTACTTC
d_call: .; v_call: TRBV6-2/TRBV6-3; j_call: TRBJ1-5; clone_size: .; cdr3_aa: CASTPWEADNQPQHF; cdr3_nt: TGTGCCAGCACTCCCTGGGAGGCAGACAATCAGCCCCAGCATTTT
d_call: TRBD1; v_call: TRBV27; j_call: TRBJ1-1; clone_size: .; cdr3_aa: CASSYLTGRGTEAFF; cdr3_nt: TGTGCCAGCAGTTATTTGACAGGGAGAGGGACTGAAGCTTTCTTT
d_call: .; v_call: TRBV20-1; j_call: TRBJ1-1; clone_size: few; cdr3_aa: CSAFRLNTEAFF; cdr3_nt: TGCAGTGCTTTCAGACTTAACACTGAAGCTTTCTTT
d_call: TRBD1; v_call: TRBV28; j_call: TRBJ1-1; clone_size: few; cdr3_aa: CASRLERQGTVEAFF; cdr3_nt: TGTGCCAGCAGGCTAGAAAGACAGGGGACCGTTGAAGCTTTCTTT
d_call: .; v_call: TRBV15; j_call: TRBJ1-2; clone_size: many; cdr3_aa: CATSRDGANYGYTF; cdr3_nt: TGTGCCACCAGCAGAGACGGAGCTAACTATGGCTACACCTTC
d_call: TRBD2; v_call: TRBV19; j_call: TRBJ2-5; clone_size: .; cdr3_aa: CASSLRGGQETQYF; cdr3_nt: TGTGCCAGTAGTCTGCGGGGGGGACAAGAGACCCAGTACTTC
d_call: .; v_call: TRBV6-1; j_call: TRBJ1-2; clone_size: .; cdr3_aa: CASSEKGPDGYTF; cdr3_nt: TGTGCCAGCAGTGAAAAAGGACCTGATGGCTACACCTTC
d_call: .; v_call: TRBV5-5; j_call: TRBJ2-7; clone_size: many; cdr3_aa: CASSFPSEYEQYF; cdr3_nt: TGTGCCAGCAGTTTCCCATCAGAGTACGAGCAGTACTTC
d_call: TRBD2; v_call: TRBV11-2; j_call: TRBJ2-5; clone_size: .; cdr3_aa: CASSPGTSGEGEETQYF; cdr3_nt: TGTGCCAGCAGCCCAGGGACTAGCGGAGAGGGGGAAGAGACCCAGTACTTC
d_call: .; v_call: TRBV5-1; j_call: TRBJ2-7; clone_size: many; cdr3_aa: CASRTEVVRGGQYF; cdr3_nt: TGCGCCAGCCGAACTGAGGTGGTGAGGGGCGGGCAGTACTTC
d_call: .; v_call: TRBV6-1; j_call: TRBJ1-1; clone_size: .; cdr3_aa: CASSRNTEASF; cdr3_nt: TGTGCCAGCAGTAGGAACACTGAAGCTTCCTTT
d_call: TRBD2; v_call: TRBV25-1; j_call: TRBJ2-2; clone_size: .; cdr3_aa: CATGRGSANTGELFF; cdr3_nt: TGTGCCACTGGGCGGGGGTCCGCGAACACCGGGGAGCTGTTTTTT
d_call: TRBD2; v_call: TRBV29-1; j_call: TRBJ2-5; clone_size: many; cdr3_aa: CSVDDRTSGRVTQYF; cdr3_nt: TGCAGCGTTGACGACCGGACTAGCGGGAGGGTGACCCAGTACTTC
d_call: .; v_call: TRBV6-5; j_call: TRBJ1-2; clone_size: few; cdr3_aa: CASSFGTDYGYTF; cdr3_nt: TGTGCCAGCAGTTTCGGGACGGACTATGGCTACACCTTC
d_call: .; v_call: TRBV7-9; j_call: TRBJ2-5; clone_size: .; cdr3_aa: CASSRTSGAETQYF; cdr3_nt: TGTGCCAGCAGCAGGACCTCAGGGGCAGAGACCCAGTACTTC
d_call: .; v_call: TRBV24-1; j_call: TRBJ2-7; clone_size: many; cdr3_aa: CATRADSPPYEQYF; cdr3_nt: TGTGCCACCCGAGCGGACTCCCCCCCATACGAGCAGTACTTC
d_call: TRBD1; v_call: TRBV5-1; j_call: TRBJ1-1; clone_size: many; cdr3_aa: CASSLQGGLNTEAFF; cdr3_nt: TGCGCCAGCAGCTTGCAGGGGGGGCTGAACACTGAAGCTTTCTTT
d_call: .; v_call: TRBV12-3/TRBV12-4; j_call: TRBJ1-5; clone_size: few; cdr3_aa: CASSPFGRDRQPQHF; cdr3_nt: TGTGCCAGCAGTCCTTTCGGGAGGGATCGTCAGCCCCAGCATTTT
d_call: .; v_call: TRBV11-2; j_call: TRBJ1-1; clone_size: many; cdr3_aa: CASSLDRIRGNTEAFF; cdr3_nt: TGTGCCAGCAGCTTAGATCGAATAAGGGGGAACACTGAAGCTTTCTTT
d_call: .; v_call: TRBV19; j_call: TRBJ2-2; clone_size: many; cdr3_aa: CASRGTGAGTGELFF; cdr3_nt: TGTGCCAGTAGAGGGACGGGGGCGGGTACCGGGGAGCTGTTTTTT
d_call: .; v_call: TRBV20-1; j_call: TRBJ2-5; clone_size: few; cdr3_aa: CSARGAWSWETQYF; cdr3_nt: TGCAGTGCTAGAGGGGCTTGGTCGTGGGAGACCCAGTACTTC
d_call: TRBD1; v_call: TRBV5-1; j_call: TRBJ1-1; clone_size: many; cdr3_aa: CASSLKDRGAEAFF; cdr3_nt: TGCGCCAGCAGCTTAAAGGACAGGGGTGCTGAAGCTTTCTTT
d_call: .; v_call: TRBV11-2; j_call: TRBJ1-1; clone_size: once; cdr3_aa: CASSLDRGVGTEAFF; cdr3_nt: TGTGCCAGCAGCTTAGACAGGGGTGTGGGCACTGAAGCTTTCTTT
d_call: TRBD1; v_call: TRBV12-3/TRBV12-4; j_call: TRBJ1-1; clone_size: many; cdr3_aa: CASSLAMAGGNTEAFF; cdr3_nt: TGTGCCAGCAGTTTAGCGATGGCAGGGGGTAACACTGAAGCTTTCTTT
d_call: TRBD1; v_call: TRBV6-5; j_call: TRBJ2-7; clone_size: .; cdr3_aa: CASSYSLRDRASYEQYF; cdr3_nt: TGTGCCAGCAGTTACTCTCTCCGGGACAGGGCCTCTTACGAGCAGTACTTC
d_call: TRBD1; v_call: TRBV6-2/TRBV6-3; j_call: TRBJ1-1; clone_size: .; cdr3_aa: CASSYSQGATEAFF; cdr3_nt: TGTGCCAGCAGTTACAGTCAGGGGGCCACTGAAGCTTTCTTT